The 14 T cell receptor beta chains presented below share a single source sample, sequenced in a study of blood T cell repertoires in COVID-19. Assay used: immunoSEQ multiplex PCR; TCRdb lists only in-frame clones, some missing. The profile shows roughly 59,000 clones, about four fifths of them singletons. The specimen was peripheral blood. The receptor set was obtained from a woman aged 80 or older with acute or convalescent COVID-19.

The rearrangement uses TRBV27 and TRBJ2-3, with no clear D. The CDR3 extends over 12 amino acids. Deletions cut 6 bases from V and 6 bases from J, with 10 bases between. Germline V CDR1 and CDR2: MNHEY, SMNVEV (reference sequence). CDR3 region: CASRLSWDTQYF. The CDR3 DNA reads TGTGCCAGCAGACTTTCGTGGGATACGCAGTATTTT.

The chain uses TRBV19 and TRBJ2-5, with 9 bases fitting TRBD2. CDR3 length equals 14 residues. The V gene end was trimmed by 5 bases and the J gene end by 4 bases; junction bases not matched to a gene: 5. Germline CDR1 reads LNHDA; CDR2 reads SQIVND (reference sequence). Here the CDR3 DNA reads TGTGCCAGTAGTCCACTAGCGGGCCTAGAGACCCAGTACTTC. Translated, it gives CASSPLAGLETQYF.

This chain uses TRBV3-1 (or the pseudogene TRBV3-2) with TRBJ1-4; D gene ambiguous. Germline CDR1 is LGHDT and CDR2 is YNNKEL (reference sequence). V gave up 2 bases and J gave up 7 bases, with 11 bases separating them. The CDR3 has 14 residues. The CDR3 protein is CASSQRSGGEKLFF. As DNA, the CDR3 is TGTGCCAGCAGCCAAAGAAGCGGAGGTGAAAAACTGTTTTTT.

The chain links TRBV19 to TRBJ1-6, with D uncertain. V was clipped by 4 bases and J by 2 bases, with 15 bases between them. Germline CDR1 is LNHDA and CDR2 is SQIVND (reference sequence). CDR3 length equals 17 residues. DNA for the CDR3: TGTGCCAGTAGTAGGGCTTCTCAACCCCCCTATAATTCACCCCTCCACTTT. Protein: CASSRASQPPYNSPLHF.

The chain combines TRBV24-1 with TRBJ1-1; D not resolved. This CDR3 spans 15 amino acids. CDR1 KGHDR and CDR2 SFDVKD come from the germline V gene. V gave up 4 bases and J gave up 5 bases, with 16 bases separating them. The CDR3 nucleotides are TGTGCCACCAGTGAGTCCGGGTCCCCTGGGACTGAAGCTTTCTTT. It specifies CATSESGSPGTEAFF.

The chain couples TRBV18 to TRBJ1-2; tentative D call: TRBD1 (6 bases). Germline V gene sequence: CDR1 KGHSH, CDR2 LQKENI. The V gene lost 6 bases and the J gene lost 6 bases, with 14 bases spanning the gap. The CDR3 runs 13 residues. The CDR3 nucleotides are TGTGCCAGCTCGCGACTGGACAGTGATGGCTACACCTTC. Translating it yields CASSRLDSDGYTF. The full variable domain, with the rest looked up from reference TRBV18 and TRBJ1-2, is NAGVMQNPRHLVRRRGQEARLRCSPMKGHSHVYWYRQLPEEGLKFMVYLQKENIIDESGMPKERFSAEFPKEGPSILRIQQVVRGDSAAYFCASSRLDSDGYTFGSGTRLTVV.

This clone was counted a few times. This chain joins TRBV4-1 and TRBJ1-3; 8 bases are a match to TRBD1. In germline, CDR1 is MGHRA, CDR2 YSYEKL. With 4 bases clipped from V and 3 bases from J, the junction kept 11 bases outside the gene matches. This CDR3 comprises 17 residues. CDR3 DNA sequence: TGCGCCAGCAGCCGCCATGGACAGGGTGGAGGTGGAAACACCATATATTTT. Translating it yields CASSRHGQGGGGNTIYF.

V gene TRBV7-8 combines with J gene TRBJ1-1; TRBD1 matches at 7 bases. Germline lookup yields CDR1 SGHVS and CDR2 FQNEAQ. There are 17 residues in the CDR3. V was clipped by 1 base and J by 3 bases; unmatched bases: 11. Here the CDR3 DNA reads TGTGCCAGCAGCTTAGGACGACAGGGATCAGCTGACACTGAAGCTTTCTTT. It is translated as CASSLGRQGSADTEAFF. Full variable domain (outside the CDR3, taken from reference TRBV7-8 and TRBJ1-1): GAGVSQSPRYKVAKRGQDVALRCDPISGHVSLFWYQQALGQGPEFLTYFQNEAQLDKSGLPSDRFFAERPEGSVSTLKIQRTQQEDSAVYLCASSLGRQGSADTEAFFGQGTRLTVV.

This chain connects TRBV5-1 to TRBJ1-1, with a weak D call TRBD1 (6 bases). The CDR3 contains 14 residues. The germline V gene has CDR1 SGHRS and CDR2 YFSETQ. The V end was cut by 3 bases, the J end by 0 bases, with 9 bases between. The DNA for the CDR3 is TGCGCCAGCAGCTCGACAGGCATGAACACTGAAGCTTTCTTT. Its protein is CASSSTGMNTEAFF.

CDR3 in DNA: TGTGCCAGCAGTCCTCCCTCCCAGCGCGGCACCGGGGAGCTGTTTTTT. Translation gives CASSPPSQRGTGELFF. The rearrangement uses TRBV2 and TRBJ2-2; no clear D gene. The CDR3 extends over 16 amino acids. CDR1 is SNHLY, CDR2 FYNNEI, per germline. Trimming took 5 bases from V and 4 from J, leaving 17 bases between them.

J is TRBJ1-2 and V is TRBV2; a possible D gene is TRBD1 (5 bases). Trimming shortened V by 8 bases and J by 5 bases, and 9 bases separated the two germline ends. CDR1 SNHLY and CDR2 FYNNEI come from the germline V gene. The CDR3 spans 11 residues. The CDR3, as DNA: TGTGCCAGCGGGGCAGATTATGGCTACACCTTC. Encoded protein: CASGADYGYTF.

The chain recombines TRBV5-1 with TRBJ1-1, with D unclear. Germline CDR1 is SGHRS and CDR2 is YFSETQ. The ends were cut back, 2 bases at V and 0 bases at J, with 11 bases in the middle. This CDR3 has 15 amino acids. In DNA, the CDR3 is TGCGCCAGCAGCTTTTTAGACAACATGAACACTGAAGCTTTCTTT. It encodes CASSFLDNMNTEAFF.

V usage is TRBV6-6 and J usage is TRBJ1-1; 7 nucleotides line up with TRBD1. This CDR3 contains 13 residues. Germline-derived CDR1 and CDR2 are MNHNY and SVGAGI (reference sequence). The ends lost 5 bases at V and 0 bases at J; junction bases unmatched: 0. CDR3 protein: CASSTGVNTEAFF. CDR3 in DNA: TGTGCCAGCAGTACAGGGGTGAACACTGAAGCTTTCTTT.

The chain carries TRBV6-5 and TRBJ1-5, with D possibly matching TRBD1 (6 bases). Deletions cut 5 bases from V and 7 bases from J, with 12 bases between. This CDR3 spans 13 amino acids. CDR1 MNHEY and CDR2 SVGAGI come from the germline V gene. This CDR3 reads CASSIQGNQPQHF. Written as DNA, the CDR3 is TGTGCCAGCAGTATACAGGGAAACCAGCCCCAGCATTTT.